This TCR beta chain was retrieved from a study of shared clonotypes between healthy human individuals. Turning to this clone: Its antigen is as yet unknown.

Study results and caveats: Clonotype sharing across four donors was observed for around 4.5% of naive CD4 clonotypes.

A deep-level run was used for the assay. Measured with immunoSEQ multiplex PCR; TCRdb has only the in-frame clones, and not every one. The table shows approximately 2.5 million clones, with over 85% occurring only once. V lost 7 bases and J lost 5, with 15 bases in between. In germline, CDR1 is MNHNY, CDR2 SVGAGI (reference sequence). CDR3 length equals 14 residues. The receptor was isolated from a man younger than 30 in good health. Sequencing input: naive CD4+ T cells sorted from blood. The subset denotes: CD45RA+ positively selected. The genes are TRBV6-6 and TRBJ2-1, with D perhaps matching TRBD2 (7 bases). The CDR3 DNA reads TGTGCCAGCACCCTTGGGGGGGCCCACAATGAGCAGTTCTTC. Translation gives CASTLGGAHNEQFF.